These T cell receptor beta chains were read from a single sample in a study of blood T cell repertoires in COVID-19. Measured with immunoSEQ multiplex PCR; TCRdb has only the in-frame clones, and not every one. The data show 130,000 to 150,000 clones, about 84% seen once. Sequencing input: peripheral blood. Receptors were obtained from a woman in her forties or fifties with acute or convalescent COVID-19. CDR3s include the opening cysteine and the closing phenylalanine or tryptophan. D genes are given only for firm matches. Expanded clones are given a class, and other clones once, few, many or no size at all.

V,size,J,D,DNA,CDR3
TRBV2,-,TRBJ2-7,-,TGTGCCAGCAGAGCTTACGAGCAGTACTTC,CASRAYEQYF
TRBV5-1,-,TRBJ1-6,-,TGCGCCAGCAGCTTGGTGGGAGACCCGAATTCACCCCTCCACTTT,CASSLVGDPNSPLHF
TRBV7-2,-,TRBJ1-6,-,TGTGCCAGCAACGGGGGATGGGCTTCACCCCTCCACTTT,CASNGGWASPLHF
TRBV9,-,TRBJ1-5,-,TGTGCCAGCAGCCCCCTGGCAGGGTGGAATCAGCCCCAGCATTTT,CASSPLAGWNQPQHF
TRBV4-2,-,TRBJ2-1,TRBD2,TGTGCCAGCAGCCAAGGCGGGACTAGTACCGATGAGCAGTTCTTC,CASSQGGTSTDEQFF
TRBV6-4,-,TRBJ2-7,-,TGTGCCAGCAGGTCAGGACTGCCCAAGAGATGGTACGAGCAGTACTTC,CASRSGLPKRWYEQYF
TRBV2,-,TRBJ2-5,TRBD2,TGTGCCAGTTCAGCTGGCGGGGGTTTTCAAGAGACCCAGTACTTC,CASSAGGGFQETQYF
TRBV29-1,-,TRBJ2-7,TRBD1,TGCAGCGTAGTTCCCACCGGACAGGTGAACGAGCAGTACTTC,CSVVPTGQVNEQYF
TRBV7-2,-,TRBJ1-1,-,TGTGCCAGCAGCCATCGCCCCCCAGGGATGAACACTGAAGCTTTCTTT,CASSHRPPGMNTEAFF
TRBV6-5,once,TRBJ2-3,TRBD2,TGTGCCAGCAGTCGCGGGGGGTACGGCACAGATACGCAGTATTTT,CASSRGGYGTDTQYF
TRBV6-2/TRBV6-3,few,TRBJ1-2,TRBD1,TGTGCCAGCAGTGCCCGGGACAGGGGTTATGGCTACACCTTC,CASSARDRGYGYTF
TRBV7-9,-,TRBJ1-4,-,TGTGCCAGCAGCCGAAACCGACAGGTGACAAATGAAAAACTGTTTTTT,CASSRNRQVTNEKLFF
TRBV5-1,once,TRBJ1-6,-,TGCGCCAGCAGCTCCGAACAGAACTATAATTCACCCCTCCACTTT,CASSSEQNYNSPLHF
TRBV12-5,-,TRBJ1-6,-,TGTGCTAGTGGGCTGGGGGCCTCGGCAAATAATTCACCCCTCCACTTT,CASGLGASANNSPLHF
TRBV7-2,-,TRBJ2-1,TRBD2,TGTGCCAGCAAAATAGGGGGACTAGGTAACAATGAGCAGTTCTTC,CASKIGGLGNNEQFF
TRBV4-2,-,TRBJ2-1,-,TGTGCCAGCAGCAAGACTTTTACCTCGGAAAATGAGCAGTTCTTC,CASSKTFTSENEQFF
TRBV9,-,TRBJ2-1,TRBD2,TGTGCCAGCAGCGCTCCGGGACTAGCGATGGATGAGCAGTTCTTC,CASSAPGLAMDEQFF
TRBV4-2,-,TRBJ2-3,TRBD1,TGTGCCAGCAAAAACGGGACAGGGAAGGGCAATACGCAGTATTTT,CASKNGTGKGNTQYF
TRBV27,-,TRBJ2-7,TRBD1,TGTGCCAGCAGAACGGACAGGGGGCTTGAGCAGTACTTC,CASRTDRGLEQYF
TRBV12-3/TRBV12-4,few,TRBJ1-2,-,TGTGCCAGCAGCCGAGCGCTTAACTATGGCTACACCTTC,CASSRALNYGYTF
TRBV11-2,once,TRBJ1-3,-,TGTGCCAGCAGAAAGGGGGGAAACACCATATATTTT,CASRKGGNTIYF
TRBV11-2,once,TRBJ1-4,TRBD1,TGTGCCAGCAGCTTAGGACAGGGGTTTGAAAAACTGTTTTTT,CASSLGQGFEKLFF
TRBV6-2/TRBV6-3,few,TRBJ2-2,TRBD2,TGTGCCAGCAGTTACTCGACCGCGGGGGTTACCAACACCGGGGAGCTGTTTTTT,CASSYSTAGVTNTGELFF
TRBV7-6,-,TRBJ1-5,-,TGTGCCAGCAGCGCAGACTCGGTAATTGGCAATCAGCCCCAGCATTTT,CASSADSVIGNQPQHF
TRBV6-5,once,TRBJ2-7,-,TGTGCCAGCAGGAGGGAATACTCCTACGAGCAGTACTTC,CASRREYSYEQYF
TRBV24-1,-,TRBJ2-7,TRBD1,TGTGCCACCAGCCCATCCCAGGGACAGGGTACCTACGAGCAGTACTTC,CATSPSQGQGTYEQYF
TRBV10-3,-,TRBJ1-1,-,TGTGCCACCCAGGGGCCTCTGAACACTGAAGCTTTCTTT,CATQGPLNTEAFF
TRBV28,-,TRBJ1-1,-,TGTGCCAGCAGCCCCGGGACACAGGACGAAGCTTTCTTT,CASSPGTQDEAFF
TRBV4-3,-,TRBJ1-6,TRBD1,TGCGCCAGCAGCCAAGATAGGACAGGGTTGGGTTCACCCCTCCACTTT,CASSQDRTGLGSPLHF
TRBV11-2,-,TRBJ1-4,-,TGTGCCAGCAGCTTAAGGACAGCTAATGAAAAACTGTTTTTT,CASSLRTANEKLFF
TRBV29-1,-,TRBJ1-2,TRBD1,TGCAGCGTTGAGGGACAGGTGGGGGTGGAGGGCTATGGCTACACCTTC,CSVEGQVGVEGYGYTF
TRBV19,-,TRBJ2-5,TRBD2,TGTGCCAGTAGTATGGGAACTAGACTAGCTGATCGGGAGACCCAGTACTTC,CASSMGTRLADRETQYF
TRBV9,-,TRBJ1-6,-,TGTGCCAGCAGCGTGGATGCCGAGGGCACGAATAATTCACCCCTCCACTTT,CASSVDAEGTNNSPLHF
TRBV5-4,-,TRBJ1-1,TRBD1,TGTGCCAGCAGCCTAGGGACAGGGGACACTGAAGCTTTCTTT,CASSLGTGDTEAFF
TRBV7-2,-,TRBJ1-1,TRBD1,TGTGCCGACCCGGACAGGGGGCCCACTGAAGCTTTCTTT,CADPDRGPTEAFF
TRBV11-3,few,TRBJ2-5,-,TGTGCCAGCAGTCTAGGACAGCAAGAGACCCAGTACTTC,CASSLGQQETQYF
TRBV9,-,TRBJ1-3,-,TGTGCCAGCAGCTTTGGCTTCTCTGGAAACACCATATATTTT,CASSFGFSGNTIYF
TRBV25-1,-,TRBJ2-3,TRBD2,TGTGCCAGCAGTGATCCTAGCGGGGGTTCGCGCACAGATACGCAGTATTTT,CASSDPSGGSRTDTQYF
TRBV6-5,few,TRBJ1-2,-,TGTGCCAGCAGTTATCGAACGGCAGGGGTCTATGGCTACACCTTC,CASSYRTAGVYGYTF
TRBV5-1,-,TRBJ2-1,-,TGCGCCAGCAAGGGGGACGGTAGCTCCTACAATGAGCAGTTCTTC,CASKGDGSSYNEQFF
TRBV11-2,-,TRBJ2-5,-,TGTGCCAGCAGCTTAATCTGGGGGCTTGGGATTATAGAGACCCAGTACTTC,CASSLIWGLGIIETQYF
TRBV5-1,-,TRBJ2-2,TRBD2,TGCGCCAGCAGCCAGTTAGCGGGGGGGACCACCGGGGAGCTGTTTTTT,CASSQLAGGTTGELFF
TRBV28,-,TRBJ2-7,-,TGTGCCAGCAAACGGGACACCTACAATTGGCAGTACTTC,CASKRDTYNWQYF
TRBV7-8,-,TRBJ1-5,TRBD1,TGTGCCAGCAGCCAGGGACAGGGGGCTTTTCAGCCCCAGCATTTT,CASSQGQGAFQPQHF
TRBV7-2,-,TRBJ1-2,-,TGTGCCAGCAGCTTAGTATCGCAGGGGAGCTATGGCTACACCTTC,CASSLVSQGSYGYTF
TRBV11-2,-,TRBJ2-7,-,TGTGCCAGCAGCGTAGTTAACTACGAGCAGTACTTC,CASSVVNYEQYF
TRBV5-4,-,TRBJ2-7,-,TGTGCCAGCAGCGATGACCTGGACTCCCTTCAGCAGTACTTC,CASSDDLDSLQQYF
TRBV9,-,TRBJ1-2,-,TGTGCCAGCAGCGTAGGGTCCGGGGAGAGTGGCTACACCTTC,CASSVGSGESGYTF
TRBV27,-,TRBJ2-1,-,TGTGCCAGCTCCCCCCGGACAGCAACCTCCTACAATGAGCAGTTCTTC,CASSPRTATSYNEQFF
TRBV4-2,-,TRBJ1-4,TRBD1,TGTGCCAGCAGCCAAGAGGGGGACAGGACCGAAAAACTGTTTTTT,CASSQEGDRTEKLFF
TRBV12-5,-,TRBJ2-2,TRBD2,TGTGCTAGTGGTTTGTCCCGGACTAGCGGGGGGGCGGTCACCGGGGAGCTGTTTTTT,CASGLSRTSGGAVTGELFF
TRBV6-6,-,TRBJ2-7,-,TGTGCCAGCAGTTACTCGGGGCGGTCCTACGAGCAGTACTTC,CASSYSGRSYEQYF
TRBV5-8,-,TRBJ2-5,TRBD1,TGTGCCGGAGGGACAGGGGAGAGAGAGACCCAGTACTTC,CAGGTGERETQYF
TRBV3-1/TRBV3-2,few,TRBJ1-1,-,TGTGCCAGCAGCCAAGGCGGGGCGCGAACTGAAGCTTTCTTT,CASSQGGARTEAFF
TRBV7-2,-,TRBJ2-7,-,TGTGCCAGCAGCTTAGTTGCCAGCGGGTCCTCCTACGAGCAGTACTTC,CASSLVASGSSYEQYF
TRBV3-1/TRBV3-2,-,TRBJ2-4,-,TGTGCCAGCAGCCAAGATAAGGGGGGGAGTCAGTACTTC,CASSQDKGGSQYF
TRBV19,-,TRBJ1-6,-,TGTGCCAGTTCAACCGGGACAACTTATAATTCACCCCTCCACTTT,CASSTGTTYNSPLHF
TRBV10-3,-,TRBJ2-1,TRBD2,TGTGCCATTCAACCGGGACTAGCTGACAATGAGCAGTTCTTC,CAIQPGLADNEQFF
TRBV27,-,TRBJ1-6,-,TGTGCCAGCAGTTTACCCCGGTTGGGGAGGGGGTCACCCCTCCACTTT,CASSLPRLGRGSPLHF
TRBV7-2,-,TRBJ1-2,TRBD1,TGTGCCAGCAGCGCACGAGTAGGGGACAGGGGGCGCGGCTACACCTTC,CASSARVGDRGRGYTF